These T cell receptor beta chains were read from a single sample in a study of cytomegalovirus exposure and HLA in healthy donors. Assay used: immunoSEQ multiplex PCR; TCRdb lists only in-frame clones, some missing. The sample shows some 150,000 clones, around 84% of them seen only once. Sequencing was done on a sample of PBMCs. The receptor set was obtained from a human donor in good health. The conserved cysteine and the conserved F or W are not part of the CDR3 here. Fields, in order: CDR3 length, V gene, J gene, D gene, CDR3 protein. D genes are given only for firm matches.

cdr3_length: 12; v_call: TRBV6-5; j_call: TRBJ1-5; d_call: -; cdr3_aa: ASSRDNRNQPQH
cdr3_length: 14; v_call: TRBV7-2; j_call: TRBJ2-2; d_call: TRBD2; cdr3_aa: ASSLVSGGSPGELF
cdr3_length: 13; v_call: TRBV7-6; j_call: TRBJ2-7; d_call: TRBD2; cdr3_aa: ASSGGTSGRYEQY
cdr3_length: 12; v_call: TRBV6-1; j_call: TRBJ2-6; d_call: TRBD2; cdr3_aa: ASTEGRDANVLT
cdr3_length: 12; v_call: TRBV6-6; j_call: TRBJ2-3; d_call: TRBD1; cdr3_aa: ASSYDRAMGTQY
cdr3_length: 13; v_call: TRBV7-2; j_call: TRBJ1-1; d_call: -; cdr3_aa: ASSLQGGLNTEAF
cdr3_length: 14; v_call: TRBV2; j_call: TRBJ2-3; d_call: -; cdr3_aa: ASSEGTAGMADTQY
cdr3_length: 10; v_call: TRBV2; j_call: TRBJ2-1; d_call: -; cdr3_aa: ASSEWQSGQF
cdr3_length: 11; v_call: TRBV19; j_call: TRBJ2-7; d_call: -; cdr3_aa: ASSIRTAYEQY
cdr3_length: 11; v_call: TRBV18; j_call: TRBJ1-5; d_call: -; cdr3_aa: ASSPSGNQPQH
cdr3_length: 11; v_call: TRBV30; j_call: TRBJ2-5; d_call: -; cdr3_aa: AWRVAVGETQY
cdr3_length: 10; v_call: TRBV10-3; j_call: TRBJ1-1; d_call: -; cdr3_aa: AISESSGAAF
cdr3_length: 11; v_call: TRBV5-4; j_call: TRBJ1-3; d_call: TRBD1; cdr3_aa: ASRGQGMDTIY
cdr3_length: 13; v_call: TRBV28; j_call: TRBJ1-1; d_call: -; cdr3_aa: ATYGGGTLNTEAF
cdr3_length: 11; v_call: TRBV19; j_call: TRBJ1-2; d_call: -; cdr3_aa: ASSPRAFYGYT
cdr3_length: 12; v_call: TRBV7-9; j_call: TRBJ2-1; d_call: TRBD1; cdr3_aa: ASRGGQGAYEQF
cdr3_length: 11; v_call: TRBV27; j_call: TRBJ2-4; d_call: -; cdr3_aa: ASSLTAYNIQY
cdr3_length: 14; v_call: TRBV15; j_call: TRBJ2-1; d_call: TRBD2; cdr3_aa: ATSRLGLAGGSEQF
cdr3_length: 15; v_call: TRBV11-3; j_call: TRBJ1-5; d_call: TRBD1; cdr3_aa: ASSLTGEHHSNQPQH
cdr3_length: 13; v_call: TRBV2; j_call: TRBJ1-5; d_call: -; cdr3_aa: ASSAVWGGNQPQH
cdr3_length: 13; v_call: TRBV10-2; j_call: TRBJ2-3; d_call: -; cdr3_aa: ASSRARDTRDTQY
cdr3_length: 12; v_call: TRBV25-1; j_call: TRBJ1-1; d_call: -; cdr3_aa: ASSGQKGDTEAF
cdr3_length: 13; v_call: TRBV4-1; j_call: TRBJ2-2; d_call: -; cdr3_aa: ASSQVEANTGELF
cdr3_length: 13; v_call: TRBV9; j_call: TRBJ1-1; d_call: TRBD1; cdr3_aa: ASSGGGQDNTEAF
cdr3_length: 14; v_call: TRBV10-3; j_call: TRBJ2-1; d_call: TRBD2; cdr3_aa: AISDIASGGQNEQF
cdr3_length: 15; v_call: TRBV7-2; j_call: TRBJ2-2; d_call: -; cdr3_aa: ASSLESGKIGGGELF
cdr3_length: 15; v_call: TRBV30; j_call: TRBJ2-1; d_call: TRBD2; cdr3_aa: AWSTSGSSSPYNEQF
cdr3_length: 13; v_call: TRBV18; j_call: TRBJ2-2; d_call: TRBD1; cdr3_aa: ASSRRQGHTGELF
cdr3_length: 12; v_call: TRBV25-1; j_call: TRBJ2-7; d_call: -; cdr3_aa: ASSELDTSYEQY